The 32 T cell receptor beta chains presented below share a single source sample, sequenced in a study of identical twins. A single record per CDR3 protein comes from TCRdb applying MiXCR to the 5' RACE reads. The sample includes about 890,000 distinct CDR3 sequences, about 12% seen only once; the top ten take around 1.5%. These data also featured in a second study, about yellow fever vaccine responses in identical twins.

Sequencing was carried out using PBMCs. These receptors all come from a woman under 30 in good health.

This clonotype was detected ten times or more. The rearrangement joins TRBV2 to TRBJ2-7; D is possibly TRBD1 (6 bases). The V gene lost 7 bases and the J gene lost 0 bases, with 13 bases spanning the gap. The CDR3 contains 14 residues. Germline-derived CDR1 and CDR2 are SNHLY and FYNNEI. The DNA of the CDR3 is TGTGCCAGCACCACTACAGGGAACTCCTACGAGCAGTACTTC. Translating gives CASTTTGNSYEQYF.

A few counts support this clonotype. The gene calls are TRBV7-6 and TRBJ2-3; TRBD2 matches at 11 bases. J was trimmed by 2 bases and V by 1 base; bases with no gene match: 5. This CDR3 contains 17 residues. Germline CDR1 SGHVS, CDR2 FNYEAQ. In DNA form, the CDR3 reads TGTGCCAGCAGCTTAGGGACTAGCGGGCTTATCACAGATACGCAGTATTTT. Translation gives CASSLGTSGLITDTQYF.

The CDR3 spells CASSPRLAGGPITDTQYF. The CDR3 coding sequence is TGTGCCAGCAGCCCCCGACTAGCGGGAGGGCCTATCACAGATACGCAGTATTTT. V gene TRBV11-2 combines with J gene TRBJ2-3; 14 positions match TRBD2. The germline gives CDR1 SGHAT, CDR2 FQNNGV. CDR3 size: 18 residues. V gave up 5 bases and J gave up 2 bases; unmatched junction bases: 9.

The CDR3 loop is CATSDYRGIETQYF. The CDR3 region has the DNA TGTGCCACCAGTGATTACAGGGGGATCGAGACCCAGTACTTC. This rearrangement joins TRBV24-1 to TRBJ2-5; 8 bases are shared with TRBD1. CDR1 is KGHDR and CDR2 is SFDVKD in the germline V gene. This CDR3 spans 14 amino acids. Unmatched junction bases numbered 3, after V lost 2 bases and J lost 5 bases.

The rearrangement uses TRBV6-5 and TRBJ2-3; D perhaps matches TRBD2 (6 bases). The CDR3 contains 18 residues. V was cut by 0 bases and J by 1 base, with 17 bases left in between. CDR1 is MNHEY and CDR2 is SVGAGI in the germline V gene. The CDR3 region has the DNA TGTGCCAGCAGTTACTCGAGTTTACCGGCGGGACGCACAGATACGCAGTATTTT. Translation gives CASSYSSLPAGRTDTQYF.

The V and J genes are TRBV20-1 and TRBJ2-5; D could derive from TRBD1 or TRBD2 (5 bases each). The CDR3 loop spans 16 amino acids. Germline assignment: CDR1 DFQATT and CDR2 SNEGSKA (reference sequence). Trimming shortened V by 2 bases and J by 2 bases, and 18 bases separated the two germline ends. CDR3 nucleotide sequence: TGCAGTGCTAGACCTACTCATAGTGGGGGTCAAGAGACCCAGTACTTC. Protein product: CSARPTHSGGQETQYF.

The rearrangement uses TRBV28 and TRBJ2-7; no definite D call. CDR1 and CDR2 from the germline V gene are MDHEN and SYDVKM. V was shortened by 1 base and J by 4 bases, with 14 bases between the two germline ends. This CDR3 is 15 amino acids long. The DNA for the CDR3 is TGTGCCAGCAGTTTATTACTCGGATCATTTTACGAGCAGTACTTC. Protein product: CASSLLLGSFYEQYF.

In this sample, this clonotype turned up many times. This CDR3 is CASSYWEPTPSPLHF. CDR3 sequence (DNA): TGTGCCAGCAGTTACTGGGAGCCAACTCCATCACCCCTCCACTTT. The V gene is TRBV6-7, the J gene TRBJ1-6; no clear D. TRBV6-7 counts as an open reading frame of uncertain function. CDR3 length: 15 residues. The germline V and J ends were trimmed by 1 base and 10 bases, with 14 bases remaining between them.

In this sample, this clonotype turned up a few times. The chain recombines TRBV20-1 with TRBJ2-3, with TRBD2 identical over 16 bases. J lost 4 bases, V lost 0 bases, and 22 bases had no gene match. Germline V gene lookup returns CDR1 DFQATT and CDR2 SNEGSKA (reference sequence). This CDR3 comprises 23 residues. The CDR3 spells CSARDTRPGLAGGPLRFPDTQYF. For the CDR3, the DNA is TGCAGTGCTAGAGATACTCGCCCGGGACTAGCGGGAGGGCCTTTAAGGTTTCCAGATACGCAGTATTTT.

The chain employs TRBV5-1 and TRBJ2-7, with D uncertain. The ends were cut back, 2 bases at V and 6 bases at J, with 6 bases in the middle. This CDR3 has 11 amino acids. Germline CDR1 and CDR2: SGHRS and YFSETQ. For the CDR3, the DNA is TGCGCCAGCAGCTTTGGAGCCGAGCAGTACTTC. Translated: CASSFGAEQYF.

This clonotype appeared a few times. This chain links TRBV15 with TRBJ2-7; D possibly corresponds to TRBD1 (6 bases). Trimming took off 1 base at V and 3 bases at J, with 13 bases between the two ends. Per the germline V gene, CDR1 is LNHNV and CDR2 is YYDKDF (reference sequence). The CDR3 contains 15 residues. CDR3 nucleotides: TGTGCCACCAGCAGAGGGACAGCTACGAGCTACGAGCAGTACGTC. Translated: CATSRGTATSYEQYV.

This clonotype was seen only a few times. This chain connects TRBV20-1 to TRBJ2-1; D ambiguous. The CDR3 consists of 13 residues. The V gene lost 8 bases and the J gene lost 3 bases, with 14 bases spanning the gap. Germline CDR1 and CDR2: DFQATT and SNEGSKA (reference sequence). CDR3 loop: CSPRLAGYNEQFF. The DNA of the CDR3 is TGCAGTCCAAGGTTGGCCGGCTACAATGAGCAGTTCTTC.

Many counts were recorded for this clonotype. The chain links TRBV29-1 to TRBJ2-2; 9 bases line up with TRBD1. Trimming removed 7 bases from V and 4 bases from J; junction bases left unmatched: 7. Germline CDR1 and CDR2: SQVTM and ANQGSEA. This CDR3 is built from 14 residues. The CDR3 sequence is CSAQGAVFTGELFF. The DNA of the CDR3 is TGCAGCGCACAGGGGGCGGTTTTCACCGGGGAGCTGTTTTTT.

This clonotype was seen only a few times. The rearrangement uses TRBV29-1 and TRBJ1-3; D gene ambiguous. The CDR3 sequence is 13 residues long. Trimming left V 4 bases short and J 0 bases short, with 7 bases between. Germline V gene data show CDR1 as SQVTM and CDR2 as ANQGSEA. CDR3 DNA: TGCAGCGTTGTTAGGGTCTCTGGAAACACCATATATTTT. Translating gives CSVVRVSGNTIYF. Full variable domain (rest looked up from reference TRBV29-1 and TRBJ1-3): SAVISQKPSRDICQRGTSLTIQCQVDSQVTMMFWYRQQPGQSLTLIATANQGSEATYESGFVIDKFPISRPNLTFSTLTVSNMSPEDSSIYLCSVVRVSGNTIYFGEGSWLTVV.

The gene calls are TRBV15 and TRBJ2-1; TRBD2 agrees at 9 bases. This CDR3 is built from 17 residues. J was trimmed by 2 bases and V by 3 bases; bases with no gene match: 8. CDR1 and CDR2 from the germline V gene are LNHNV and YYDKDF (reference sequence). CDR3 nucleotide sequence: TGTGCCACCAGCAGGGGTAGGCTAGCGGGGACCTACAATGAGCAGTTCTTC. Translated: CATSRGRLAGTYNEQFF.

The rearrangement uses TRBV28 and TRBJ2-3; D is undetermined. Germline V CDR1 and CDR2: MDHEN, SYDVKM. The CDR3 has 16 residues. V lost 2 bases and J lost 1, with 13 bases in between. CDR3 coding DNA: TGTGCCAGCAGTTTAACCCTCTCGGACGGCACAGATACGCAGTATTTT. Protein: CASSLTLSDGTDTQYF.

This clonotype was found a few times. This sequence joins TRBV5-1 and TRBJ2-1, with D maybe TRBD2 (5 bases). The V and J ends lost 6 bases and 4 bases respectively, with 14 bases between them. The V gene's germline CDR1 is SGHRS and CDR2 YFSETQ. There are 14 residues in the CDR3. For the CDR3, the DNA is TGCGCCAGCACCTCAGACTATTTTTACAATGAGCAGTTCTTC. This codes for CASTSDYFYNEQFF.

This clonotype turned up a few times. In nucleotides, the CDR3 is TGCAGTGCTATACGGGGGTCAGGTGGAAACACCATATATTTT. It yields the protein CSAIRGSGGNTIYF. The chain has TRBV20-1 and TRBJ1-3, with a tentative D call TRBD1 (5 bases). V shed 4 bases and J shed 3 bases, with 13 bases lying between them. The CDR3 totals 14 residues. CDR1 DFQATT and CDR2 SNEGSKA come from the germline V gene (reference sequence).

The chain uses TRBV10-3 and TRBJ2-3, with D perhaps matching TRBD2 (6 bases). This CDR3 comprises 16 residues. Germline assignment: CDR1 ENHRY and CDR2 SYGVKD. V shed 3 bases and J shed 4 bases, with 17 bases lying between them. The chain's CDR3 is CAISDRDRTTADTQYF. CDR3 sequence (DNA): TGTGCCATCAGTGATCGTGATAGGACTACCGCAGATACGCAGTATTTT.

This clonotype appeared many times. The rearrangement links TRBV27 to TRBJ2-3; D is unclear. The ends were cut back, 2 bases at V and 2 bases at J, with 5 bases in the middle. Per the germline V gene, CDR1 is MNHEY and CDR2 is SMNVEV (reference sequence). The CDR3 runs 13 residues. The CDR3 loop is CASSLILTDTQYF. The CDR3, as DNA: TGTGCCAGCAGTTTAATCCTCACAGATACGCAGTATTTT.

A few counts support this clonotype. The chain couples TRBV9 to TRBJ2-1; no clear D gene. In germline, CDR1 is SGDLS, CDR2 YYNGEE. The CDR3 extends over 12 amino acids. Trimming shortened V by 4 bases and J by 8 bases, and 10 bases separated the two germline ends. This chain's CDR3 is CASSSLYYEQFF. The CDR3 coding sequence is TGTGCCAGCAGCTCCCTGTACTATGAGCAGTTCTTC.

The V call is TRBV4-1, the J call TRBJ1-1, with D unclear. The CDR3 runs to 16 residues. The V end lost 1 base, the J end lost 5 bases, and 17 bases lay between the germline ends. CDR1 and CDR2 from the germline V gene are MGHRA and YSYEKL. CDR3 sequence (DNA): TGCGCCAGCAGCCAAGGTATAAGGTTAATGGGAACTGAAGCTTTCTTT. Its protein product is CASSQGIRLMGTEAFF.

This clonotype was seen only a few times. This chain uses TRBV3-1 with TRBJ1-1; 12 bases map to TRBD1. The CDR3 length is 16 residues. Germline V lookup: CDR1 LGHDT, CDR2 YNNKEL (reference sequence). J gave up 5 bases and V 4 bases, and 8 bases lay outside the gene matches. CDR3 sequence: CASSRGTGGQWTEAFF. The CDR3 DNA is TGTGCCAGCAGCCGCGGGACAGGGGGCCAATGGACTGAAGCTTTCTTT.

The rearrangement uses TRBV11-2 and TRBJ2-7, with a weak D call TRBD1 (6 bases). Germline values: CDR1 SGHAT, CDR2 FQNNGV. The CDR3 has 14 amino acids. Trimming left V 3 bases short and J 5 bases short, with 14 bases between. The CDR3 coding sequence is TGTGCCAGCAGCTTCTTACAGGGAGACGACGAGCAGTACTTC. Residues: CASSFLQGDDEQYF.

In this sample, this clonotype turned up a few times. The CDR3 sequence: CSVGRASYNEQFF. The CDR3 nucleotides are TGCAGCGTTGGCCGGGCCTCCTACAATGAGCAGTTCTTC. This sequence joins TRBV29-1 and TRBJ2-1; D remains unclear. From germline, CDR1 is SQVTM and CDR2 ANQGSEA. There are 13 residues in the CDR3. Trimming removed 4 bases from V and 0 bases from J, with 7 bases in between.

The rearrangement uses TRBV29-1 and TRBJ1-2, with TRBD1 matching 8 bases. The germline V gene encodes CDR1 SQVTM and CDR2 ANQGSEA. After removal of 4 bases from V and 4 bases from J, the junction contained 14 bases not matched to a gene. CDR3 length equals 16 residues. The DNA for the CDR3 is TGCAGCGTTGTGCTGTTCGGACAGGGAACATCCTATGGCTACACCTTC. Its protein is CSVVLFGQGTSYGYTF.

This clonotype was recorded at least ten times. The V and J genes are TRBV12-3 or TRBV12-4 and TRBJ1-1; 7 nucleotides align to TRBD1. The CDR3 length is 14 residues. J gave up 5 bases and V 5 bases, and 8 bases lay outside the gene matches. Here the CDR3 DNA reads TGTGCCAGCAGTAAATCGACAGGGAAAACTGAAGCTTTCTTT. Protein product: CASSKSTGKTEAFF.

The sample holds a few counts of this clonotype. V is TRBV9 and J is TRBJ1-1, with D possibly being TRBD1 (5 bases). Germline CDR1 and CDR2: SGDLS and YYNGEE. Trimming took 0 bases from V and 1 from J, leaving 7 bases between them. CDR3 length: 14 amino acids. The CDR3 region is CASSVAGQNTEAFF. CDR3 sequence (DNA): TGTGCCAGCAGCGTAGCCGGACAGAACACTGAAGCTTTCTTT.

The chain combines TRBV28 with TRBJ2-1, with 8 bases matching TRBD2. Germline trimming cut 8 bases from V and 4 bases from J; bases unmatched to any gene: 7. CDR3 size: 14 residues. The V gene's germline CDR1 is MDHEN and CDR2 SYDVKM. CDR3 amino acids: CASLLAGPYNEQFF. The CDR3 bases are TGTGCCAGCCTTTTAGCGGGACCTTACAATGAGCAGTTCTTC.

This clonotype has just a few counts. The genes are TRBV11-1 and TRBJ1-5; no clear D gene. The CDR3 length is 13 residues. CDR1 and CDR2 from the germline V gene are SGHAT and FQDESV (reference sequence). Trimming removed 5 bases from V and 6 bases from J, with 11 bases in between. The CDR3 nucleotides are TGTGCCAGCAGCCATGGAGGGCTTCAGCCCCAGCATTTT. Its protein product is CASSHGGLQPQHF.

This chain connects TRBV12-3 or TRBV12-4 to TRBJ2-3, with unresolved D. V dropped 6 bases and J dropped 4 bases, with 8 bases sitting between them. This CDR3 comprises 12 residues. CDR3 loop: CASRGWADTQYF. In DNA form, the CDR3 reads TGTGCCAGCAGAGGATGGGCAGATACGCAGTATTTT.

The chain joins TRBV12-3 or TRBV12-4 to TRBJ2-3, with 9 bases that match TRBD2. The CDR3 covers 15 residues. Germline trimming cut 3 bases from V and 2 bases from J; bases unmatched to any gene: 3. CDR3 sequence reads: CASSFAGGPTDTQYF. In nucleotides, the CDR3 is TGTGCCAGCAGTTTCGCGGGAGGGCCCACAGATACGCAGTATTTT.